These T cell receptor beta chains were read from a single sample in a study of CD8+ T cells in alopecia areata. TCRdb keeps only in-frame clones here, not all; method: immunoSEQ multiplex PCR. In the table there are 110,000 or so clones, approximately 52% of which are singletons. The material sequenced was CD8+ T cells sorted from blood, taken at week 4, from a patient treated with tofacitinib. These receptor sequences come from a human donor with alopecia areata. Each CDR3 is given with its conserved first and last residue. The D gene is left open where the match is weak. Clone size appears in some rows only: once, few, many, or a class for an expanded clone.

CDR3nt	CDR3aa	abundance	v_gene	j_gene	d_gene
TGCAGCGTTGAAGGAGGGGACAGGGGACAGCCCCAGCATTTT	CSVEGGDRGQPQHF	few	TRBV29-1	TRBJ1-5	TRBD1
TGTGCCAGCAGTTACTCGTCGACAGGCGGCGAGCAGTACTTC	CASSYSSTGGEQYF	NA	TRBV6-5	TRBJ2-7	NA
TGCGCCAGCAGCTTGGACGCGACAGGCTTCTATGGCTACACCTTC	CASSLDATGFYGYTF	NA	TRBV5-1	TRBJ1-2	NA
TGTGCCAGCAGCGCAGGCGGTAGCGGGGGCCTACCTTCCGACGAGCAGTACTTC	CASSAGGSGGLPSDEQYF	NA	TRBV11-2	TRBJ2-7	TRBD2
TGCGCCAGCAGCCAGAGAGAGGCAGGGGGAAGTGTAGATACGCAGTATTTT	CASSQREAGGSVDTQYF	NA	TRBV4-1	TRBJ2-3	TRBD1
TGTGCCAGTCTAGCGCCCGGTGGGGCAGATACGCAGTATTTT	CASLAPGGADTQYF	NA	TRBV2	TRBJ2-3	NA
TGTGCCTGGAGTGTACTCAGGGAAAATGAGCAGTTCTTC	CAWSVLRENEQFF	NA	TRBV30	TRBJ2-1	NA
TGTGCCAGCAGCTTAGCGGCGGCCCGAAGCTTTAATGAGCAGTTCTTC	CASSLAAARSFNEQFF	NA	TRBV7-9	TRBJ2-1	NA
TGCAGCGTTGAAGAGAGCAGGGTACAAGAGACCCAGTACTTC	CSVEESRVQETQYF	NA	TRBV29-1	TRBJ2-5	NA
TGTGCCAGCAAGGGGGCGTCCCAAGAGACCCAGTACTTC	CASKGASQETQYF	NA	TRBV6-5	TRBJ2-5	TRBD1
TGTGCCAGCGGAGACCCGACCAGCGGGGAGCTGTTTTTT	CASGDPTSGELFF	few	TRBV10-3	TRBJ2-2	NA
TGTGCCTGGAGTAGCCGGTTCACCCCCAATGAGCAGTTCTTC	CAWSSRFTPNEQFF	few	TRBV30	TRBJ2-1	NA